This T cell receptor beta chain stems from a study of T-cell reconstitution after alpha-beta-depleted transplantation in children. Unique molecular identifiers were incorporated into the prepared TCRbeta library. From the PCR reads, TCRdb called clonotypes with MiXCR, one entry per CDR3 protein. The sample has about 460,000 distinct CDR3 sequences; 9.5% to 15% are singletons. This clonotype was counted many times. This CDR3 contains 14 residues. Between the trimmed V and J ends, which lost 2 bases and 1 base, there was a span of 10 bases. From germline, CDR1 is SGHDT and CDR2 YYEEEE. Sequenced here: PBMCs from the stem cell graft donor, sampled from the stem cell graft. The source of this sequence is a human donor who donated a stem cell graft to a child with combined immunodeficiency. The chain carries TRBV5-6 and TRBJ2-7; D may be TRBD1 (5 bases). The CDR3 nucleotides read TGTGCCAGCAGCTTCACAGGTGGATCCTACGAGCAGTACTTC. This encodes CASSFTGGSYEQYF.